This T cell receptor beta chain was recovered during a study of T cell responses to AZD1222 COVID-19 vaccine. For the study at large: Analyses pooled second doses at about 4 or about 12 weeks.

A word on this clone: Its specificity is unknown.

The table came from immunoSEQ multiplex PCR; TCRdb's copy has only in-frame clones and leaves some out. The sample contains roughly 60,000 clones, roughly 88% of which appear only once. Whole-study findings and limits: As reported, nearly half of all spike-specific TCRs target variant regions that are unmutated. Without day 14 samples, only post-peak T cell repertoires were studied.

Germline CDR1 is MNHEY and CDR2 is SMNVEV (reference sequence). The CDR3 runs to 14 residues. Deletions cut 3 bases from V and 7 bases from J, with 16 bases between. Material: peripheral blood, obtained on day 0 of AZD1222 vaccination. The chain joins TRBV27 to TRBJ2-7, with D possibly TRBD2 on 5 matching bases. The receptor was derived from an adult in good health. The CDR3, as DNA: TGTGCCAGCAGTTTGTTAGGACGTCGAGGGGAGCAGTACTTC. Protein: CASSLLGRRGEQYF.